The 17 T cell receptor beta chains below come from one sample, sequenced in a study of PD-1 blockade in mismatch repair-deficient tumors. TCRdb's copy holds only in-frame clones and misses some; the assay was immunoSEQ multiplex PCR. Of approximately 37,000 clones in the sample, roughly 81% are singletons; the top ten hold 3.9%. Sequenced material: peripheral blood, taken less than 95 weeks after starting pembrolizumab. Receptors originate from an adult with mismatch repair-deficient cancer.

The chain is built from TRBV6-5 and TRBJ1-1; D unclear. Trimming left V 4 bases short and J 4 bases short, with 10 bases between. The CDR3 extends over 13 amino acids. The germline gives CDR1 MNHEY, CDR2 SVGAGI. CDR3 DNA: TGTGCCAGCAGTTCCCGCCTCGGCACTGAAGCTTTCTTT. As protein: CASSSRLGTEAFF.

The chain couples TRBV27 to TRBJ2-3; unclear D gene. The CDR3 has 12 amino acids. The germline CDR1 and CDR2 sequences are MNHEY and SMNVEV (reference sequence). The V end lost 6 bases, the J end lost 1 base, and 5 bases lay between the germline ends. The CDR3 coding sequence is TGTGCCAGCAGGCTCGGCACAGATACGCAGTATTTT. Its translation: CASRLGTDTQYF.

The chain is built from TRBV12-5 and TRBJ2-1; 9 bases line up with TRBD1. There are 14 residues in the CDR3. CDR1 is LGHNT, CDR2 FRNRAP, per germline. Unmatched junction bases numbered 5, after V lost 7 bases and J lost 4 bases. The DNA of the CDR3 is TGTGCTAGTGTCCCGGGACAGGGTTACAATGAGCAGTTCTTC. Translating gives CASVPGQGYNEQFF.

The rearrangement joins TRBV27 to TRBJ2-1; weak D call: TRBD2 (6 bases). V was trimmed by 5 bases and J by 3 bases, leaving 8 bases between them. Germline CDR1 and CDR2: MNHEY and SMNVEV (reference sequence). This CDR3 region has 13 residues. DNA of the CDR3: TGTGCCAGCAGTCCGGGGGTCTACAATGAGCAGTTCTTC. Protein product: CASSPGVYNEQFF.

The chain links TRBV5-1 to TRBJ2-3, with D tentatively TRBD2 (5 bases). CDR1 and CDR2 from the germline V gene are SGHRS and YFSETQ. V lost 7 bases and J 5 bases, leaving 20 bases between the germline ends. The CDR3 loop spans 15 amino acids. The CDR3 DNA sequence: TGCGCCAGCTCGCCCATCCTAGCTAGGGTAGATACGCAGTATTTT. This encodes CASSPILARVDTQYF.

The CDR3 reads CASSADRGLGNTIYF. CDR3 sequence (DNA): TGTGCCAGCAGCGCGGACAGGGGGCTCGGAAACACCATATATTTT. V gene TRBV9 combines with J gene TRBJ1-3; 11 bases fit TRBD1. The CDR3 runs to 15 residues. Germline trimming cut 3 bases from V and 4 bases from J; bases unmatched to any gene: 3. CDR1 SGDLS and CDR2 YYNGEE come from the germline V gene.

This clone was recorded only once. The chain combines TRBV19 with TRBJ1-1, with D perhaps TRBD1 (5 bases). Trimming shortened V by 8 bases and J by 0 bases, and 10 bases separated the two germline ends. The CDR3 is 13 amino acids. The germline CDR1 and CDR2 sequences are LNHDA and SQIVND (reference sequence). The CDR3 region has the DNA TGTGCCAGTTCTGGGGCCCTGAACACTGAAGCTTTCTTT. Translation: CASSGALNTEAFF.

The V call is TRBV12-5, the J call TRBJ2-1; no clear D gene. The germline gives CDR1 LGHNT, CDR2 FRNRAP. The CDR3 has 16 amino acids. Trimming removed 3 bases from V and 0 bases from J, with 12 bases in between. CDR3 DNA: TGTGCTAGTGGTTTTTCGTTCTCGGGCTCCTACAATGAGCAGTTCTTC. Translated, it gives CASGFSFSGSYNEQFF.

This sequence joins TRBV9 and TRBJ2-1, with D unclear. The CDR3 contains 14 residues. The germline V gene has CDR1 SGDLS and CDR2 YYNGEE. The ends were cut back, 0 bases at V and 5 bases at J, with 9 bases in the middle. The CDR3 nucleotides read TGTGCCAGCAGCGTAGATCAGGACGACAATGAGCAGTTCTTC. It encodes CASSVDQDDNEQFF. The variable domain in full, completed from reference TRBV9 and TRBJ2-1, reads DSGVTQTPKHLITATGQRVTLRCSPRSGDLSVYWYQQSLDQGLQFLIQYYNGEERAKGNILERFSAQQFPDLHSELNLSSLELGDSALYFCASSVDQDDNEQFFGPGTRLTVL.

This clone is medium-sized in the sample. The chain recombines TRBV10-3 with TRBJ1-5, with D possibly being TRBD1 (6 bases). The CDR3 contains 15 residues. V gave up 0 bases and J gave up 3 bases, with 9 bases separating them. Germline V CDR1 and CDR2: ENHRY, SYGVKD. CDR3 in amino acids: CAISESGGINQPQHF. The DNA for the CDR3 is TGTGCCATCAGTGAGTCAGGGGGAATCAATCAGCCCCAGCATTTT.

The rearrangement uses TRBV7-9 and TRBJ2-1, with a possible D match to TRBD2 (6 bases). This CDR3 has 17 amino acids. Trimming pared 2 bases from V and 2 bases from J, leaving 16 bases between. The V gene's germline CDR1 is SEHNR and CDR2 FQNEAQ (reference sequence). CDR3 in DNA: TGTGCCAGCAGCTTAAACCTCCGGGACTCCGCCTACAATGAGCAGTTCTTC. As protein: CASSLNLRDSAYNEQFF.

The chain joins TRBV14 to TRBJ2-7; 14 bases agree with TRBD2. CDR3 length: 20 amino acids. Germline CDR1 is SGHDN and CDR2 is FVKESK. J was trimmed by 0 bases and V by 2 bases; bases with no gene match: 12. CDR3 sequence: CASSQQDRTSGRRASYEQYF. Written as DNA, the CDR3 is TGTGCCAGCAGCCAACAAGACCGGACTAGCGGGAGGAGGGCCTCCTACGAGCAGTACTTC.

The chain recombines TRBV6-1 with TRBJ1-1, with a weak D call TRBD1 (6 bases). Trimming stripped 3 bases from V and 5 bases from J, with 22 bases between. The CDR3 has 17 residues. The germline gives CDR1 MNHNS, CDR2 SASEGT. The CDR3 region has the DNA TGTGCCAGCAGTGAGGGACGACAGGAGGCCTGGAGGACTGAAGCTTTCTTT. Protein: CASSEGRQEAWRTEAFF.

This chain connects TRBV27 to TRBJ1-1, with D hard to call. This CDR3 is 13 amino acids long. Germline V gene data show CDR1 as MNHEY and CDR2 as SMNVEV (reference sequence). Trimming took 3 bases from V and 2 from J, leaving 7 bases between them. The CDR3 is CASSFGGNTEAFF. The CDR3 nucleotides are TGTGCCAGCAGTTTCGGTGGTAACACTGAAGCTTTCTTT.

J is TRBJ1-4 and V is TRBV5-8; the D is unclear. With 0 bases removed from V and 0 bases from J, the gap between germline ends came to 12 bases. The CDR3 loop spans 17 amino acids. Germline V gene lookup returns CDR1 SGHTS and CDR2 YDEGEE. For the CDR3, the DNA is TGTGCCAGCAGCTTGGGGATCGGAATTGCAACTAATGAAAAACTGTTTTTT. Translation gives CASSLGIGIATNEKLFF.

This rearrangement joins TRBV21-1 to TRBJ1-5. TRBV21-1 is termed a pseudogene. The CDR3 is made up of 15 amino acids. CDR3 region: CASIADRGRNQPQHF. CDR3 nucleotide sequence: TGTGCCAGCATCGCGGACCGTGGGCGCAATCAGCCCCAGCATTTT.

V gene TRBV11-3 combines with J gene TRBJ2-7; D is unclear. Germline V gene data show CDR1 as SGHNT and CDR2 as YENEEA. The CDR3 loop spans 14 amino acids. Trimming removed 2 bases at V and 3 bases at J, with 11 bases between. The CDR3 is CASSLRGGHYEQYF. CDR3 bases: TGTGCCAGCAGCTTAAGAGGTGGCCACTACGAGCAGTACTTC.